Each of the 12 T cell receptor beta chains below was sequenced from the same sample in a study of blood T cell repertoires in COVID-19. Clones were sequenced by immunoSEQ multiplex PCR, and TCRdb holds only the in-frame ones, with some missing. The repertoire holds approximately 210,000 clones, with 80% to 90% as singletons. Material: peripheral blood. These receptors were collected from a human donor in a cohort sampled during active COVID-19.

The V call is TRBV4-1, the J call TRBJ1-2, with a possible D match to TRBD1 (6 bases). There are 15 residues in the CDR3. CDR1 is MGHRA and CDR2 is YSYEKL in the germline V gene. V lost 1 base and J lost 5, with 14 bases in between. The CDR3 sequence: CASSQALNREYGYTF. The DNA for the CDR3 is TGCGCCAGCAGCCAAGCGCTGAACAGGGAGTATGGCTACACCTTC.

The chain combines TRBV7-9 with TRBJ1-4; a possible D gene is TRBD1 (5 bases). Between the trimmed V and J ends, which lost 5 bases and 1 base, there was a span of 11 bases. The CDR3 runs 15 residues. Germline V lookup: CDR1 SEHNR, CDR2 FQNEAQ (reference sequence). This chain's CDR3 is CASSPWGRTNEKLFF. As DNA, the CDR3 is TGTGCCAGCAGCCCCTGGGGCAGAACTAATGAAAAACTGTTTTTT.

The J gene is TRBJ2-3, the V gene TRBV7-9; tentatively, D is TRBD1 (5 bases). Germline V CDR1 and CDR2: SEHNR, FQNEAQ (reference sequence). V lost 3 bases and J 4 bases, leaving 14 bases between the germline ends. The CDR3 loop spans 15 amino acids. The CDR3 bases are TGTGCCAGCAGCTTGCACCAGGGCGTCCCAGATACGCAGTATTTT. Amino acids: CASSLHQGVPDTQYF.

This chain connects TRBV5-6 to TRBJ2-7, with D maybe TRBD1 (5 bases). Germline CDR1 reads SGHDT; CDR2 reads YYEEEE. The CDR3 has 14 amino acids. The V gene lost 3 bases and the J gene lost 0 bases, with 10 bases spanning the gap. The CDR3 DNA reads TGTGCCAGCAGCTCAGGGTTTCCCTCCTACGAGCAGTACTTC. It is translated as CASSSGFPSYEQYF.

The chain uses TRBV5-6 and TRBJ1-5; possible D gene TRBD1, 5 bases. V lost 1 base and J lost 5, with 10 bases in between. The CDR3 length is 14 residues. The germline V gene encodes CDR1 SGHDT and CDR2 YYEEEE. CDR3 sequence: CASSLRQGHQPQHF. DNA for the CDR3: TGTGCCAGCAGCTTGAGGCAGGGCCATCAGCCCCAGCATTTT. Together with reference TRBV5-6 and TRBJ1-5, the CDR3 gives the full variable domain: DAGVTQSPTHLIKTRGQQVTLRCSPKSGHDTVSWYQQALGQGPQFIFQYYEEEERQRGNFPDRFSGHQFPNYSSELNVNALLLGDSALYLCASSLRQGHQPQHFGDGTRLSIL.

The CDR3 nucleotides are TGCAGTGCTCAGGGGGCTCGGGGCTACACCTTC. The encoded protein is CSAQGARGYTF. This chain links TRBV20-1 with TRBJ1-2; 8 bases fit TRBD1. The germline V gene has CDR1 DFQATT and CDR2 SNEGSKA (reference sequence). This CDR3 is built from 11 residues. Unmatched junction bases numbered 4, after V lost 5 bases and J lost 8 bases.

This clone was seen a handful of times. The chain uses TRBV3-1 (or the pseudogene TRBV3-2) and TRBJ1-6, with 7 nucleotides matching TRBD1. Germline CDR1 reads LGHDT; CDR2 reads YNNKEL (reference sequence). The V and J ends lost 0 bases and 7 bases, in that order; junction bases with no gene match: 12. The CDR3 is made up of 18 amino acids. The CDR3 DNA reads as TGTGCCAGCAGCCAAGACTACCCCGCGGTACAGGGGAATTCACCCCTCCACTTT. Protein: CASSQDYPAVQGNSPLHF.

V gene TRBV6-4 combines with J gene TRBJ1-2; 10 bases are a match to TRBD1. Germline-derived CDR1 and CDR2 are MRHNA and SNTAGT. The CDR3 spans 13 residues. After removal of 5 bases from V and 6 bases from J, the junction contained 3 bases not matched to a gene. The CDR3 spells CASSLGQGHGYTF. CDR3 DNA sequence: TGTGCCAGCAGTTTGGGACAGGGGCATGGCTACACCTTC.

This chain uses TRBV5-1 with TRBJ1-1; a possible D gene is TRBD1 (6 bases). The germline V gene has CDR1 SGHRS and CDR2 YFSETQ. V was cut by 4 bases and J by 2 bases, with 12 bases left in between. This CDR3 is built from 14 residues. Here the CDR3 reads CASSQGTANTEAFF. The CDR3 DNA follows: TGCGCCAGCAGCCAGGGGACGGCCAACACTGAAGCTTTCTTT.

The J gene is TRBJ2-5, the V gene TRBV12-3 or TRBV12-4; weak D call: TRBD1 (5 bases). Trimming removed 6 bases from V and 2 bases from J, with 10 bases in between. The CDR3 runs 13 residues. In DNA form, the CDR3 reads TGTGCCAGCAGCGACAGCTTACAAGAGACCCAGTACTTC. It yields the protein CASSDSLQETQYF.

The table lists this clone with a count of one. The V call is TRBV6-4, the J call TRBJ1-2; TRBD1 matches at 7 bases. CDR1 is MRHNA, CDR2 SNTAGT, per germline. V lost 5 bases to trimming and J lost 4 bases; unmatched junction nucleotides: 7. The CDR3 loop spans 14 amino acids. DNA for the CDR3: TGTGCCAGCAGTATCGACAGGGCCGGCTATGGCTACACCTTC. Amino acid sequence: CASSIDRAGYGYTF.

The chain combines TRBV5-1 with TRBJ2-5, with 8 bases identical to TRBD1. This CDR3 has 15 amino acids. Germline CDR1 SGHRS, CDR2 YFSETQ. After removal of 1 base from V and 4 bases from J, the junction contained 6 bases not matched to a gene. The CDR3 DNA is TGCGCCAGCAGCTTGCAAAGCAGGGGGCTAGAGACCCAGTACTTC. Its protein product is CASSLQSRGLETQYF.